A single sample gave rise to the 3 T cell receptor beta chains below, sequenced in a study of T cells in Graves' hyperthyroidism and ophthalmopathy. The source material, RNA transcripts, was used to amplify TCR beta CDR3 regions. A first-round RT-PCR of the TCR CDR3 used the HTBI primer set. Via MiXCR, TCRdb re-called the multiplex PCR reads, giving one row per CDR3 protein. The profile shows nearly 600,000 distinct CDR3 sequences, 13% to 15% of them singletons. The sequenced sample was blood. The source is a woman between 18 and 30 years old with Graves' ophthalmopathy.

This clonotype was counted at least ten times. The chain links TRBV20-1 to TRBJ2-3, with 9 bases aligning to TRBD2. Germline V gene lookup returns CDR1 DFQATT and CDR2 SNEGSKA (reference sequence). The CDR3 covers 13 residues. With 6 bases clipped from V and 1 base from J, the junction kept 2 bases outside the gene matches. For the CDR3, the DNA is TGCAGTGCGAGACTAGCGGGCACAGATACGCAGTATTTT. As protein: CSARLAGTDTQYF.

The gene calls are TRBV3-1 and TRBJ2-3; D unresolved. The CDR3 is 13 residues long. V lost 0 bases and J lost 6, with 7 bases in between. Germline V CDR1 and CDR2: LGHDT, YNNKEL (reference sequence). CDR3 nucleotides: TGTGCCAGCAGCCAAGATAGAAGTGATACGCAGTATTTT. Encoded protein: CASSQDRSDTQYF.

This clonotype was recorded at least ten times. The V and J genes are TRBV13 and TRBJ2-5, with unresolved D. The CDR3 is 13 residues long. Germline V gene data show CDR1 as PRHDT and CDR2 as FYEKMQ (reference sequence). The germline V and J ends were trimmed by 6 bases and 1 base, with 9 bases remaining between them. The CDR3 is CASRWQSQETQYF. The CDR3 DNA reads as TGTGCCAGCAGATGGCAGAGCCAAGAGACCCAGTACTTC.